This TCR beta chain was documented in a study of blood T cell repertoires in COVID-19. Study at large: COVID-19 samples, acute and convalescent, were from the United States, Italy and Spain. Sources were T cells, B-cell-depleted T cells, or PBMCs; the material itself was cDNA or gDNA.

Authors' data handling: Estimation of nucleated cell counts was performed using reference gene primer amplification. Generated by immunoSEQ multiplex PCR, the TCRdb table keeps only in-frame clones and is missing some. Clone size and V and J calls were adopted from that table, with D and trimming inferred from the DNA. The sample includes over 250,000 clones, roughly 77% of them seen just once. From germline, CDR1 is LGHDT and CDR2 YNNKEL (reference sequence). V was shortened by 3 bases and J by 4 bases, with 10 bases between the two germline ends. The CDR3 runs 13 residues. The V gene is TRBV3-1 (or the pseudogene TRBV3-2), the J gene TRBJ2-7; weak D call: TRBD2 (6 bases). The sample comprised peripheral blood. The sequence came from an elderly woman with acute or convalescent COVID-19. CDR3: CASSHGGVYEQYF. For the CDR3, the DNA is TGTGCCAGCAGCCACGGGGGAGTTTACGAGCAGTACTTC.